This passage covers 25 T cell receptor beta chains from one sample sequenced in a study of blood T cells in healthy people across ages (dated by TCRdb to between 2014 and 2016). Libraries were built with 5' RACE. Instrument used: Illumina HiSeq 2500. A second roughly 7 to 11 cycle PCR used a sample-barcoded 5' primer and a J-beta primer mix. TCRdb cleaned the public reads at Q25 with fastp, built clones with MiXCR and kept in-frame beta chains. Rows are combined by CDR3 protein, so each entry shows the most common genes and DNA. The sample table records about 1.4 million distinct CDR3 sequences; 59% of these occur just once. The ten largest account for 5.5% to 8% of the sample. The sequenced sample was blood. The source of these receptors is a man aged 18 to 30 in good health.

This chain uses TRBV20-1 with TRBJ2-5, with a weak D call TRBD2 (6 bases). The J call is uncertain, as TRBJ2-7 better fits the DNA end. This CDR3 spans 16 amino acids. Germline V lookup: CDR1 DFQATT, CDR2 SNEGSKA (reference sequence). The CDR3 DNA reads TGCAGTGCTAGATATTGGCGGGGAGCGAACCGTTACGAGCAGTACTTC. Amino acids: CSARYWRGANRYEQYF.

This clonotype came up a few times. This chain connects TRBV20-1 to TRBJ1-1; D unclear. The CDR3 consists of 13 residues. Germline V lookup: CDR1 DFQATT, CDR2 SNEGSKA (reference sequence). The germline V and J ends were trimmed by 5 bases and 1 base, with 11 bases remaining between them. CDR3 loop: CSASLPGNTEAFF. In nucleotides, the CDR3 is TGCAGTGCTTCCTTGCCAGGGAACACTGAAGCTTTCTTT.

The chain combines TRBV4-1 with TRBJ2-5; D may be TRBD1 (6 bases). The J call could be wrong; TRBJ2-7 is a better fit for the DNA end. Germline V gives CDR1 MGHRA, CDR2 YSYEKL. CDR3 length: 15 amino acids. CDR3 in DNA: TGCGCCAGCAGCCAAGAGAACAGGGAGTCCCACGAGCAGTACTTC. The encoded protein is CASSQENRESHEQYF.

The genes are TRBV25-1 and TRBJ1-2; the D is unclear. CDR3 length: 13 amino acids. CDR1 MGHDK and CDR2 SYGVNS come from the germline V gene. Trimming stripped 7 bases from V and 2 bases from J, with 11 bases between. CDR3 loop: CASTLQLNYGYTF. The CDR3 coding sequence is TGTGCCAGCACTTTACAGCTGAACTATGGCTACACCTTC.

The chain combines TRBV29-1 with TRBJ1-2; D remains ambiguous. The germline V gene has CDR1 SQVTM and CDR2 ANQGSEA. CDR3 length: 13 amino acids. Trimming stripped 3 bases from V and 0 bases from J, with 8 bases between. This chain's CDR3 is CSVDDASNYGYTF. DNA of the CDR3: TGCAGCGTTGATGACGCGTCTAACTATGGCTACACCTTC. The full variable domain, completed using reference TRBV29-1 and TRBJ1-2, is SAVISQKPSRDICQRGTSLTIQCQVDSQVTMMFWYRQQPGQSLTLIATANQGSEATYESGFVIDKFPISRPNLTFSTLTVSNMSPEDSSIYLCSVDDASNYGYTFGSGTRLTVV.

CDR3: CASSYSGVGGYTF. DNA of the CDR3: TGTGCCAGCAGTTACTCGGGGGTAGGAGGCTACACCTTC. The V call is TRBV6-5, the J call TRBJ1-2, with a weak D call TRBD1 (5 bases). V lost 0 bases, J lost 8 bases, and 10 bases lay in between. This CDR3 is built from 13 residues. Germline CDR1 MNHEY, CDR2 SVGAGI.

As regards this clonotype: One base away lies a much larger clone, so this may be a sequencing read error. The genes are TRBV5-1 and TRBJ2-5, with D maybe TRBD2 (6 bases). The J call may be wrong; the DNA end is better matched by TRBJ2-7. Per the germline V gene, CDR1 is SGHRS and CDR2 is YFSETQ. The CDR3 length is 14 residues. CDR3 DNA sequence: TGCGCCAGCAGCGCGATTTTGGAGGGGTACGAGCAGTACTTC. It yields the protein CASSAILEGYEQYF.

V usage is TRBV27 and J usage is TRBJ1-2; D remains ambiguous. CDR3 length: 15 amino acids. Germline CDR1 reads MNHEY; CDR2 reads SMNVEV (reference sequence). V was trimmed by 3 bases and J by 6 bases, leaving 17 bases between them. CDR3 amino acids: CASSFSHPRTHGYTF. The CDR3 DNA is TGTGCCAGCAGTTTCTCCCACCCTAGAACGCATGGCTACACCTTC.

The chain combines TRBV20-1 with TRBJ2-7, with D hard to call. The CDR3 totals 14 residues. Looked up from germline, CDR1 is DFQATT and CDR2 is SNEGSKA (reference sequence). Deletions cut 0 bases from V and 2 bases from J, with 11 bases between. The CDR3 spells CSARDVTETYEQYF. The DNA of the CDR3 is TGCAGTGCTAGAGATGTCACGGAAACCTACGAGCAGTACTTC.

This rearrangement joins TRBV4-3 to TRBJ2-1; TRBD2 aligns across 14 bases. CDR3 length: 15 residues. The V gene's germline CDR1 is LGHNA and CDR2 YSLEER. The V segment lost 4 bases and the J segment 9 bases; nucleotides outside the gene matches: 5. The CDR3 bases are TGCGCCAGCAGCCTTCGACTAGCGGGGGGGCCTGAGCAGTTCTTC. Protein sequence: CASSLRLAGGPEQFF.

This chain links TRBV27 with TRBJ1-4; D might be TRBD1 (5 bases). The length of the CDR3 is 14 residues. Trimming removed 1 base at V and 10 bases at J, with 13 bases between. Looked up from germline, CDR1 is MNHEY and CDR2 is SMNVEV (reference sequence). This CDR3 is CASSLFAGRVKLFF. The CDR3 DNA reads TGTGCCAGCAGTTTATTTGCAGGGCGGGTAAAACTGTTTTTT.

The J gene is TRBJ2-1, the V gene TRBV5-6, with D maybe TRBD2 (6 bases). The germline V gene encodes CDR1 SGHDT and CDR2 YYEEEE. The CDR3 contains 12 residues. With 5 bases removed from V and 8 bases from J, the gap between germline ends came to 11 bases. Written as DNA, the CDR3 is TGTGCCAGCAGTTTGACTAGTTATGAGCAGTTCTTC. It codes for CASSLTSYEQFF.

CDR3 coding DNA: TGTGCCAGCAGCCAAATCGAGGGTTCACCCCTCCACTTT. Translating gives CASSQIEGSPLHF. The chain joins TRBV14 to TRBJ1-6; D call uncertain. Trimming stripped 2 bases from V and 9 bases from J, with 8 bases between. Germline V gives CDR1 SGHDN, CDR2 FVKESK. The CDR3 has 13 residues.

The CDR3 region has the DNA TGCGCCAGCAGCCAATCCCCCGGGGGGGCAGATACGCAGTATTTT. As protein: CASSQSPGGADTQYF. The rearrangement joins TRBV4-1 to TRBJ2-3, with 8 bases aligning to TRBD2. The V segment lost 2 bases and the J segment 4 bases; nucleotides outside the gene matches: 5. Germline V lookup: CDR1 MGHRA, CDR2 YSYEKL. This CDR3 has 15 residues.

On this clonotype itself: A junction boundary mismatches the germline segment, possibly from a read error. The V gene is TRBV19, the J gene TRBJ2-1; 9 nucleotides align to TRBD1. The CDR3 is 13 residues long. In germline, CDR1 is LNHDA, CDR2 SQIVND (reference sequence). CDR3 region: CASKDRGRETQFF. In nucleotides, the CDR3 is TGCGCCAGTAAAGACAGGGGGAGAGAGACCCAGTTCTTC.

The chain has TRBV20-1 and TRBJ2-5, with 8 bases aligning to TRBD2. Germline V gene sequence: CDR1 DFQATT, CDR2 SNEGSKA (reference sequence). CDR3 length equals 14 residues. Trimming at V came to 3 bases and at J to 5 bases, leaving 8 bases not matched to a gene. CDR3 nucleotides: TGCAGTGCTAGGATTAGCGGGAACGGGGAGACCCAGTACTTC. It yields the protein CSARISGNGETQYF.

The chain couples TRBV5-5 to TRBJ2-1; TRBD2 matches at 7 bases. This CDR3 has 19 residues. V dropped 6 bases and J dropped 0; count of bases not matched to a gene: 18. Looked up from germline, CDR1 is SGHKS and CDR2 is YYEKEE (reference sequence). CDR3 in amino acids: CASILSGRGERSSYNEQFF. DNA of the CDR3: TGTGCCAGCATCCTTTCGGGGAGGGGCGAAAGAAGCTCCTACAATGAGCAGTTCTTC. The full variable domain, rest sourced from reference TRBV5-5 and TRBJ2-1, is DAGVTQSPTHLIKTRGQQVTLRCSPISGHKSVSWYQQVLGQGPQFIFQYYEKEERGRGNFPDRFSARQFPNYSSELNVNALLLGDSALYLCASILSGRGERSSYNEQFFGPGTRLTVL.

The chain links TRBV27 to TRBJ2-7; no clear D. The CDR3 totals 16 residues. Germline CDR1 MNHEY, CDR2 SMNVEV (reference sequence). V lost 5 bases, J lost 0 bases, and 17 bases lay in between. CDR3 bases: TGTGCCAGCAGTGCCACCATAGGAATTATCTCCTACGAGCAGTACTTC. Protein product: CASSATIGIISYEQYF.

This chain uses TRBV10-3 with TRBJ1-6; 9 bases agree with TRBD1. This CDR3 comprises 16 residues. CDR1 and CDR2 (germline): ENHRY, SYGVKD. V shed 0 bases and J 10 bases; nucleotides not matched to a gene: 7. CDR3 region: CAISESLTGGSSPLHF. The CDR3 nucleotides are TGTGCCATCAGTGAGTCCCTGACAGGGGGTTCGTCACCCCTCCACTTT.

The chain uses TRBV20-1 and TRBJ2-7; 14 bases line up with TRBD2. From germline, CDR1 is DFQATT and CDR2 SNEGSKA (reference sequence). After removal of 5 bases from V and 4 bases from J, the junction contained 13 bases not matched to a gene. The CDR3 extends over 17 amino acids. This chain's CDR3 is CSAAPGLAGELSYEQYF. The CDR3, as DNA: TGCAGTGCTGCCCCGGGACTAGCGGGAGAGTTGTCATACGAGCAGTACTTC.

The rearrangement uses TRBV5-1 and TRBJ2-5; 7 positions agree with TRBD1. Trimming took 5 bases from V and 6 from J; bases not matched to a gene: 10. This CDR3 comprises 14 residues. In germline, CDR1 is SGHRS, CDR2 YFSETQ. CDR3 sequence: CASRGQDLGKTQYF. The CDR3 DNA sequence: TGCGCCAGCAGAGGACAGGATCTAGGGAAGACCCAGTACTTC.

The genes are TRBV20-1 and TRBJ1-6; D unclear. With 0 bases removed from V and 10 bases from J, the gap between germline ends came to 7 bases. The CDR3 contains 12 residues. Germline V gives CDR1 DFQATT, CDR2 SNEGSKA (reference sequence). CDR3 coding DNA: TGCAGTGCTAGAGAGAATGGATCACCCCTCCACTTT. This encodes CSARENGSPLHF.

V is TRBV20-1 and J is TRBJ2-3, with D unresolved. The CDR3 totals 14 residues. Germline V gene data show CDR1 as DFQATT and CDR2 as SNEGSKA (reference sequence). V gave up 3 bases and J gave up 10 bases, with 20 bases separating them. CDR3 in amino acids: CSASVGGALGSQYF. CDR3 nucleotides: TGCAGTGCTAGCGTTGGCGGTGCTCTAGGATCGCAGTATTTT.

The V and J genes are TRBV3-1 and TRBJ2-4; D possibly uses TRBD1 or TRBD2 (5 bases each). V was cut by 6 bases and J by 6 bases, with 15 bases left in between. Germline CDR1 LGHDT, CDR2 YNNKEL (reference sequence). The CDR3 sequence is 14 residues long. In DNA, the CDR3 is TGTGCCAGCAGTTTTAGGGATGGGACAAACATTCAGTACTTC. Encoded protein: CASSFRDGTNIQYF.

V and J are TRBV20-1 and TRBJ1-5; D gene uncertain. The CDR3 is 14 residues long. Germline values: CDR1 DFQATT, CDR2 SNEGSKA (reference sequence). V lost 5 bases to trimming and J lost 4 bases, with 15 bases between them. The CDR3 loop is CSAFLGRGNQPQHF. CDR3 sequence (DNA): TGCAGTGCTTTTCTCGGACGGGGAAATCAGCCCCAGCATTTT.